Each of the 16 T cell receptor beta chains below was sequenced from the same sample in a study of T cells in Graves' hyperthyroidism and ophthalmopathy. Amplified TCR beta CDR3 regions derived from RNA transcripts. In the first-round RT-PCR of the TCR CDR3, the HTBI primer set was used. MiXCR was run by TCRdb on the multiplex PCR reads, yielding one entry per CDR3 protein. Seen here are approximately 740,000 distinct CDR3 sequences, 14% observed once, and the top ten hold roughly 10%. Sequences were obtained from blood. Source of these receptors: a woman younger than 30 with Graves' hyperthyroidism.

This clonotype was picked up a small number of times. The V and J genes are TRBV24-1 and TRBJ2-5; a weak D match, TRBD1 (5 bases). The germline V gene encodes CDR1 KGHDR and CDR2 SFDVKD. The CDR3 spans 14 residues. Trimming stripped 4 bases from V and 5 bases from J, with 13 bases between. The CDR3 sequence is CATSDKGQGETQYF. For the CDR3, the DNA is TGTGCCACCAGTGACAAGGGGCAGGGTGAGACCCAGTACTTC.

This clonotype was seen repeatedly, ten times or more. The gene calls are TRBV4-1 and TRBJ2-3; TRBD1 is a possible D gene (5 bases). Germline V gene lookup returns CDR1 MGHRA and CDR2 YSYEKL. There are 13 residues in the CDR3. Trimming pared 5 bases from V and 2 bases from J, leaving 8 bases between. CDR3 protein: CASSKGDTDTQYF. The CDR3 DNA follows: TGCGCCAGCAGCAAAGGGGACACAGATACGCAGTATTTT.

As DNA, the CDR3 is TGTGCCAGCAGTTTCCGGACAGGCCTAGGGGAAAAACTGTTTTTT. As protein: CASSFRTGLGEKLFF. V and J are TRBV27 and TRBJ1-4; TRBD1 aligns across 7 bases. The CDR3 loop spans 15 amino acids. CDR1 is MNHEY, CDR2 SMNVEV, per germline (reference sequence). V was pared by 3 bases and J by 8 bases, with 9 bases of the junction left unmatched.

This clonotype was observed a handful of times. The V call is TRBV19, the J call TRBJ2-1, with D tentatively TRBD1 or TRBD2 (5 bases each). The V gene lost 8 bases and the J gene lost 3 bases, with 8 bases spanning the gap. CDR1 LNHDA and CDR2 SQIVND come from the germline V gene (reference sequence). CDR3 length: 12 amino acids. In DNA form, the CDR3 reads TGTGCCAGTTGGGACGACTACAATGAGCAGTTCTTC. Its translation: CASWDDYNEQFF.

Regarding this clonotype: This sequence may be a read error, since a much larger clone differs from it by one base. The chain has TRBV20-1 and TRBJ2-1; 12 nucleotides match TRBD2. V dropped 2 bases and J dropped 0; count of bases not matched to a gene: 5. This CDR3 contains 17 residues. Per germline, CDR1 DFQATT and CDR2 SNEGSKA (reference sequence). DNA for the CDR3: TGCAGTGCTAGACTAGCGGGGGGGGAGAGCTCCTACAATGAGCAGTTCTTC. Encoded protein: CSARLAGGESSYNEQFF.

This clonotype appeared a few times. This sequence joins TRBV14 and TRBJ2-7; no clear D. Between the trimmed V and J ends, which lost 1 base and 4 bases, there was a span of 11 bases. Germline V CDR1 and CDR2: SGHDN, FVKESK. CDR3 length: 14 amino acids. CDR3 in DNA: TGTGCCAGCAGCCAAGTGGGGATGGAATACGAGCAGTACTTC. Amino acid sequence: CASSQVGMEYEQYF.

This clonotype was observed at least ten times. The chain joins TRBV29-1 to TRBJ2-1; TRBD2 matches 11 bases. Trimming took 3 bases from V and 5 from J; bases not matched to a gene: 3. Germline CDR1 and CDR2: SQVTM and ANQGSEA. The CDR3 consists of 14 residues. The CDR3: CSVEGTSGNNEQFF. The CDR3 DNA is TGCAGCGTTGAGGGGACTAGCGGAAACAATGAGCAGTTCTTC.

This chain joins TRBV5-1 and TRBJ2-1; 7 positions agree with TRBD2. There are 15 residues in the CDR3. Looked up from germline, CDR1 is SGHRS and CDR2 is YFSETQ. The V gene end was trimmed by 4 bases and the J gene end by 6 bases; junction bases not matched to a gene: 10. The CDR3 DNA is TGCGCCAGCAGCCCCATCGGGGGGAGTGGCAATGAGCAGTTCTTC. As protein: CASSPIGGSGNEQFF.

This clonotype appeared many times. The chain carries TRBV6-1 and TRBJ2-1, with D unclear. Trimming pared 3 bases from V and 0 bases from J, leaving 12 bases between. Germline V lookup: CDR1 MNHNS, CDR2 SASEGT. CDR3 length equals 16 residues. This chain's CDR3 is CASSDETFSSYNEQFF. In DNA, the CDR3 is TGTGCCAGCAGTGACGAGACATTCAGCTCCTACAATGAGCAGTTCTTC.

On this clonotype itself: Just one base apart from a much larger clone, this may be a read error. The gene calls are TRBV20-1 and TRBJ1-1, with D possibly being TRBD1 (5 bases). V was clipped by 0 bases and J by 6 bases, with 14 bases between them. This CDR3 has 14 residues. Germline V gene data show CDR1 as DFQATT and CDR2 as SNEGSKA (reference sequence). The CDR3 sequence is CSARDPLWDAEAFF. CDR3 nucleotide sequence: TGCAGTGCTAGAGATCCGCTGTGGGACGCTGAAGCTTTCTTT.

This clonotype was seen at least ten times. The chain joins TRBV6-1 to TRBJ1-5; TRBD1 is a possible D gene (6 bases). The CDR3 loop spans 14 amino acids. Trimming took 6 bases from V and 5 from J, leaving 14 bases between them. CDR1 and CDR2 from the germline V gene are MNHNS and SASEGT. The CDR3 protein is CASRPWGADQPQHF. Here the CDR3 DNA reads TGTGCCAGCAGACCGTGGGGGGCCGATCAGCCCCAGCATTTT.

This clonotype was counted ten times or more. The rearrangement links TRBV11-3 to TRBJ1-1, with 8 positions matching TRBD1. The CDR3 consists of 16 residues. The trim removed 4 bases at V and 2 bases at J, leaving 9 bases unmatched. Germline CDR1 and CDR2: SGHNT and YENEEA. Here the CDR3 reads CASSWGRGLPNTEAFF. CDR3 bases: TGTGCCAGCAGCTGGGGCAGGGGGCTACCTAACACTGAAGCTTTCTTT.

The rearrangement links TRBV29-1 to TRBJ2-7; D may be TRBD1 or TRBD2 (5 bases each). In germline, CDR1 is SQVTM, CDR2 ANQGSEA. The germline V and J ends were trimmed by 3 bases and 6 bases, with 27 bases remaining between them. This CDR3 region has 17 residues. As DNA, the CDR3 is TGCAGCGTTGATCGCGGTAGTAGGGCAGGGAGCCCCTTCGAGCAGTACTTC. The encoded protein is CSVDRGSRAGSPFEQYF.

The CDR3 DNA is TGTGCCACCAGCAGAGATGCTAGCGGAGCCACCGGGGAGCTGTTTTTT. Its protein is CATSRDASGATGELFF. The rearrangement joins TRBV15 to TRBJ2-2, with 7 bases lining up with TRBD2. Trimming removed 0 bases from V and 4 bases from J; junction bases left unmatched: 5. The CDR3 runs 16 residues. Looked up from germline, CDR1 is LNHNV and CDR2 is YYDKDF (reference sequence).

This chain links TRBV11-2 with TRBJ2-5, with TRBD2 matching 7 bases. Germline CDR1 and CDR2: SGHAT and FQNNGV. The CDR3 runs 18 residues. Germline trimming cut 4 bases from V and 7 bases from J; bases unmatched to any gene: 21. CDR3: CASSWRFSGGALATTQYF. The CDR3 DNA is TGTGCCAGCAGCTGGAGGTTTTCGGGAGGAGCTTTAGCGACGACCCAGTACTTC.

This clonotype has at least ten counts. The genes are TRBV20-1 and TRBJ2-7; no definite D call. Germline CDR1 reads DFQATT; CDR2 reads SNEGSKA (reference sequence). V lost 1 base and J 2 bases, leaving 12 bases between the germline ends. The length of the CDR3 is 14 residues. As DNA, the CDR3 is TGCAGTGCTAGAGTGGGGTTGTCCACCTACGAGCAGTACTTC. Translating gives CSARVGLSTYEQYF.